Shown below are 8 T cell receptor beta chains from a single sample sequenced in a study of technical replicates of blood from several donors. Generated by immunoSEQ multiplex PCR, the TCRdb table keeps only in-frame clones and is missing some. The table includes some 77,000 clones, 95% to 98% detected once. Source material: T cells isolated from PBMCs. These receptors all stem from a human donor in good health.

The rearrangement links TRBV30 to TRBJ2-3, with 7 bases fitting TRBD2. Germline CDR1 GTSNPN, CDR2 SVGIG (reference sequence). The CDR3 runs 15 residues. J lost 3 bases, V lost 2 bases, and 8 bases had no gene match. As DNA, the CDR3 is TGTGCCTGGAGTCGCGCGGGGGACGTGACAGATACGCAGTATTTT. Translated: CAWSRAGDVTDTQYF. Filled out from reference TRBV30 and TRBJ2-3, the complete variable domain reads SQTIHQWPATLVQPVGSPLSLECTVEGTSNPNLYWYRQAAGRGLQLLFYSVGIGQISSEVPQNLSASRPQDRQFILSSKKLLLSDSGFYLCAWSRAGDVTDTQYFGPGTRLTVL.

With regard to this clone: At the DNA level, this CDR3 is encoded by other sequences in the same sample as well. The CDR3 sequence: CASSPAYEQYF. The CDR3 bases are TGTGCCAGCAGTCCGGCCTACGAGCAGTACTTC. The chain uses TRBV28 and TRBJ2-7; D is undetermined. Germline assignment: CDR1 MDHEN and CDR2 SYDVKM. This CDR3 has 11 residues. Trimming cost V 5 bases and J 2 bases, with 4 bases left between them.

In nucleotides, the CDR3 is TGTGCCAGCAGCTTGGACAGCCCCTACGAGCAGTACTTC. This translates into CASSLDSPYEQYF. The genes are TRBV7-9 and TRBJ2-7; possible D gene TRBD1, 6 bases. Germline lookup yields CDR1 SEHNR and CDR2 FQNEAQ (reference sequence). V dropped 3 bases and J dropped 2 bases, with 8 bases sitting between them. This CDR3 has 13 amino acids.

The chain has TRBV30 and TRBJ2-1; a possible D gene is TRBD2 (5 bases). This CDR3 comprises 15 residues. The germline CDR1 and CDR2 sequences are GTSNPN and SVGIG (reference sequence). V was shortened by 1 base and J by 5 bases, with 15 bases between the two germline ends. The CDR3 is CAWSGLFGDHNEQFF. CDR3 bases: TGTGCCTGGAGTGGCCTTTTCGGGGATCACAATGAGCAGTTCTTC.

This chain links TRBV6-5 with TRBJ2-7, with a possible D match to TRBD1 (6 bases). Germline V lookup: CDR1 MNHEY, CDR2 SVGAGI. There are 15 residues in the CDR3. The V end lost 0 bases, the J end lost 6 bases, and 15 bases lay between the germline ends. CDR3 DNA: TGTGCCAGCAGTTACTCGTATAGTCAGGGGAGCGAGCAGTACTTC. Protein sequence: CASSYSYSQGSEQYF.

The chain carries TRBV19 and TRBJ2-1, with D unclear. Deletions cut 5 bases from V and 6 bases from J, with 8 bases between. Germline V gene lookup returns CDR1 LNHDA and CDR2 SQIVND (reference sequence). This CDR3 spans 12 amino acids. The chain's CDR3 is CASSLPPNEQFF. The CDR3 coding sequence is TGTGCCAGTAGTCTCCCCCCCAATGAGCAGTTCTTC.

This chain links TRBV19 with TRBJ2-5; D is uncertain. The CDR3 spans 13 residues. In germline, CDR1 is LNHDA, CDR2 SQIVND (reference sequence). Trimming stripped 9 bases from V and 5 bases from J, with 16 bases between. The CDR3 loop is CASCERYGETQYF. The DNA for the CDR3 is TGTGCCAGCTGTGAGAGGTACGGGGAGACCCAGTACTTC.

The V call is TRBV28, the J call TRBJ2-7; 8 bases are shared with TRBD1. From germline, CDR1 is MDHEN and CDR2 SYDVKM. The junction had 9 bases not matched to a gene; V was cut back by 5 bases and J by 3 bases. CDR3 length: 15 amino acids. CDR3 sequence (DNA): TGTGCCAGCAGTGCATTAGGACAGGGCCACTACGAGCAGTACTTC. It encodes CASSALGQGHYEQYF.